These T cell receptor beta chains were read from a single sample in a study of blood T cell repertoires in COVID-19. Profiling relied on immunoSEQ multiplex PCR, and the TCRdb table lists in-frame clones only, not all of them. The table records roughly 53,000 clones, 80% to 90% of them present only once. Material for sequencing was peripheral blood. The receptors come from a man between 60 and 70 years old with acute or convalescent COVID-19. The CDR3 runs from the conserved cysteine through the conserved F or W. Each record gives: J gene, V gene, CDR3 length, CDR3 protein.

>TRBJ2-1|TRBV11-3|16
CASSWGLAGSYNEQFF
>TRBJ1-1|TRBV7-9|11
CAGLGGSEAFF
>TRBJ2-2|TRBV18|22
CASSPSQAGSRRTPSNTGELFF
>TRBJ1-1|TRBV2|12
CASTRRVTEAFF
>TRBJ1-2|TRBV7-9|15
CASSITGGANYGYTF
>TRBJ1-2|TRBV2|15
CASQILPGQDYGYTF
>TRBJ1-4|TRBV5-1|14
CASSLVGAGEKLFF
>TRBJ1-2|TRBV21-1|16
CASSKWGQGKLGGYTF
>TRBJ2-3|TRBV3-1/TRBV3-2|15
CASSLNPNSRDTQYF
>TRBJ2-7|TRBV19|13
CASSREGSYEQYF
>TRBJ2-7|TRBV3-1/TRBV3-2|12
CASSQSGTGKYF
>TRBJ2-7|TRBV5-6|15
CASSPGTGLRKEQYF
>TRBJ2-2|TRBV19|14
CASTQTANTGELFF
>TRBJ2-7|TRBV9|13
CASSGRDSGEQYF
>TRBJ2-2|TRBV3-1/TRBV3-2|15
CASSQDARVAGELFF
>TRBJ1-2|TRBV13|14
CASRLRGTLNGYTF
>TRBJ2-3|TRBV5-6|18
CASSRFGERQGSTDTQYF
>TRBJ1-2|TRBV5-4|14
CASRPRQGLFGYTF
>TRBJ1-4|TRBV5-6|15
CASSPGGGRPEKLFF
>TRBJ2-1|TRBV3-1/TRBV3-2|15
CASSQGTSGGAQQFF
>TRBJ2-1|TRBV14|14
CASSQGTAYNEQFF
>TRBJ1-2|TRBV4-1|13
CASSPGTGNGYTF
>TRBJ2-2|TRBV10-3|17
CAISGGTGTGVTGELFF
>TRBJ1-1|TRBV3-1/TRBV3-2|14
CASSQGSLNTEAFF
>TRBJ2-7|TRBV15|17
CATSRDVRTSGGYEQYF
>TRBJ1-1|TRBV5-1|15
CASSLEQGAGMEAFF
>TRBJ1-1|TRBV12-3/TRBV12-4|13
CASSLQGNTEAFF
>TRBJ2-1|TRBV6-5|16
CASSYSVSRLHNEQFF
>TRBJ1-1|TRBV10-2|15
CASLNREGGASEAFF
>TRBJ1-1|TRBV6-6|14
CASSPHTGQAEAFF
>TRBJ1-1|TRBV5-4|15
CASSRDFLGDTEAFF
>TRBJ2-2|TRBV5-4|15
CASSFDGANTGELFF
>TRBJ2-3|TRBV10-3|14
CAISELFGVDTQYF
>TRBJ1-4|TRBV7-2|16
CASSLVSGAGREKLFF
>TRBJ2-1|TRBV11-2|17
CASSSLWTSGGVYEQFF
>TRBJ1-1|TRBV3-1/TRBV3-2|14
CASSQVKGYTEAFF
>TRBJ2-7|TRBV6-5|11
CASRGSYEQYF
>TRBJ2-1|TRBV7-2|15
CASSLARSGPNEQFF
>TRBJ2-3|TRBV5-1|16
CASSLGLAGDTDTQYF
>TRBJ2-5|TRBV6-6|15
CASSYSLTGAETQYF
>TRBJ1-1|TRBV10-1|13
CASSGRQAPEAFF
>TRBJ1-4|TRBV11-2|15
CASSLFVTGDSRLFF
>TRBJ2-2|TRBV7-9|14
CASSLKQGVGELFF
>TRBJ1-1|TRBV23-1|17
CASSQPGLPSMNTEAFF
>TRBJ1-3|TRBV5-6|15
CASSFSGGSGNTIYF
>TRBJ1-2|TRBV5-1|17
CASRITPGGGLGYGYTF
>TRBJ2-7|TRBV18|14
CASSPGQGINEQYF
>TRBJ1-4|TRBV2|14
CASSKYRGEEKLFF